This record concerns one T cell receptor (beta chain) sequence. Its antigen remains unknown. TCRdb's copy holds only in-frame clones and misses some; the assay was immunoSEQ multiplex PCR. The sample consists of tens of thousands of clones, around nine tenths of them appearing once. The data derive from a study of T cell responses to AZD1222 COVID-19 vaccine. Notes on the study in general: The repertoires were collected only after the peak T cell response.

V dropped 5 bases and J dropped 6 bases, with 16 bases sitting between them. The CDR3 is 14 residues long. CDR1 SGHAT and CDR2 FQNNGV come from the germline V gene. Sequenced material: peripheral blood, taken 28 days after the second AZD1222 dose. This chain links TRBV11-2 with TRBJ2-5, with D perhaps assigned TRBD1 or TRBD2 (6 bases each). This clonotype was obtained from an adult who received the AZD1222 COVID-19 vaccine. The CDR3 is CASSGGPLGKTQYF. The DNA for the CDR3 is TGTGCCAGCAGCGGGGGGCCTCTAGGGAAGACCCAGTACTTC.